This T cell receptor (beta chain) was identified in a study of T cell repertoires in cytomegalovirus infection. Study overall: Indications of both CMV infection and matching HLA type were provided by public TCR beta signatures.

MiXCR, applied by TCRdb to the reads, yields one record per CDR3 protein. Counted here are hundreds of thousands of distinct CDR3 sequences, around a third occurring once; the ten biggest clones make up about 20%. This clonotype was observed many times. Antigen unknown. With 5 bases removed from V and 4 bases from J, the gap between germline ends came to 13 bases. The CDR3 contains 14 residues. Germline loops: CDR1 SGHVS, CDR2 FNYEAQ. The chain links TRBV7-6 to TRBJ2-3; D is undetermined. The sequenced sample was cultured PBMCs, obtained from culture after CMV antigen stimulation. This sequence was found in a human donor in good health (CMV status not recorded). Some clones in this sample may be carry-over from other donors' samples. The CDR3 loop is CASSGVPPPDTQYF. DNA for the CDR3: TGTGCCAGCAGCGGAGTTCCCCCCCCAGATACGCAGTATTTT.